This TCR beta chain was identified during a study of human T cells and chemical hapten exposure (dated by TCRdb to about 2021). For the study in its entirety: For sensitization, 2% DPC in acetone was applied to a 2 cm by 2 cm area of upper inner arm skin. The mostly female patient cohort included alopecia areata with under or over 50% scalp involvement, alopecia totalis and alopecia universalis. Libraries were pooled for sequencing, and per-sample TCR yields varied mainly because of small differences in library volumes within the pool. Patients additionally received weekly therapeutic DPC doses to the scalp throughout the approximately 24-week study period. For TCR sequencing, blood came from 25 to 35 alopecia patients at anywhere from one to four time points (pre-sensitization, 2, 6 and 24 weeks). Blood was sampled from patients pre-sensitization (week 0) and at 2, 6 and about 24 weeks after DPC sensitization. In alopecia patients, the study followed how the peripheral blood TCR repertoire changed in vivo over primary and secondary sensitization to diphenylcyclopropenone (DPC), a hapten. Patch testing was performed on the upper back with Finn chambers containing 0.01% DPC, and the patch tests were scored after 6 days according to International Contact Dermatitis Research Group standards. Here is what the overall study found, with its caveats: Patch test score correlated positively with the number of PT1 expanded TCRs, reaching significance at thresholds 8, 16 and 32 but not at 4. Expanded TCRs formed significantly more large CDR3 similarity clusters than pre-sensitization or healthy control sets, consistent with antigen-driven responses. After repeated subsampling, changes were observed in the strength of the expansion versus patch-test correlation and in the threshold at which the correlation became significant. Because all patients had alopecia, a presumed autoimmune disease, the immune response of the patients might differ from that of healthy individuals. DPC sensitization did not change how many TCRs were above 1 in 1000 frequency, and no evidence was found of alterations in global repertoire structure.

This clonotype showed up many times. Its antigen remains unidentified. Base-call qualities are not available, and no considerably larger clone is one nucleotide away. The meaning of the sample's time point label: patch test 1, 2 weeks after DPC sensitization. This sample's treatment or condition label indicates: therapeutic diphenylcyclopropenone sensitization with weekly scalp DPC. At each patch-test visit, blood was drawn before the patch test was applied. Eligible patients were aged 18 to 70, diagnosed with alopecia, deemed suitable for DPC therapy, and excluded if pregnant. Total RNA was isolated from unfractionated whole blood collected in Tempus Blood RNA tubes. The library was made by RACE. The reads were generated on a NextSeq 500. Library preparation attached unique molecular identifiers to individual cDNA molecules for quantitative, reproducible TCR counting. For every blood RNA sample, sequencing covered both the TCR alpha and TCR beta chains. As for how the authors treated the data: Samples had a median of about 96,000 TCRs, with a range from roughly 23,224 to 700,000. The Decombinator software suite was used to annotate V, J and CDR3 in the TCR reads. For the PS versus PT1 abundance plots, all samples were subsampled to the same number of TCRs (28,000). TCRs were defined as expanded if absent before sensitization and observed at least eight times at the 2-week time point. TCRdb passed the public sequencing reads through fastp at Q25 and MiXCR, retaining productive beta sequences. Each entry is one CDR3 protein sequence, shown with its most common DNA and genes. It is TCRdb's table, rather than the study itself, that gives the V and J calls and clone size. This sample gives some 120,000 distinct CDR3 sequences in total; about 12% of them show up just once. The ten largest clones take up 1.3% to 1.5% of the sample.

The sequence came from a woman aged 45-60 years with alopecia areata. Some clones in this sample may be carry-over from other donors' samples. This material consisted of whole blood, taken in connection with sensitization to the hapten diphenylcyclopropenone (DPC).

The sequenced DNA: TGTGCCAGCAGCTTAAGTAAGCCCGGACAGAGAAATTCACCCCTCCACTTT. Its protein reads: CASSLSKPGQRNSPLHF. The chain is encoded by TRBV7-6 joined to TRBJ1-6; a tentative D call is TRBD1 (6 bases match). The trim is 2 bases for V and 7 bases for J, with a gap of 18 bases between the germline ends. Based on the germline V gene, the CDR1 and CDR2 sequences are SGHVS and FNYEAQ. The CDR3 numbers 17 residues from cysteine through phenylalanine. Only the CDR3 region is kept as DNA, spanning 51 bases read in frame from base 1.